This T cell receptor beta chain was sequenced in a study of shared clonotypes between healthy human individuals. Notes on the study in general: Lower generation probabilities were found for non-shared clonotypes than for those shared by all four donors. Since donors were few, the genetic and exposure-history diversity represented was limited. Shared clonotypes: about 4.6% naive CD4, roughly 4% naive CD8, less than 2.5% memory CD4, around 0.4% memory CD8.

Produced via immunoSEQ multiplex PCR; TCRdb's table is partial and in-frame only. Among about 820,000 clones listed, 80% to 95% were seen once. Naive-designated CD8 cells lacked CD45RO, were positively enriched for CCR7, and omitted terminally differentiated effector memory CD45RA+ cells. Only Caucasian adults living in Nashville, Tennessee served as donors. A word on this clone: No antigen is known for it.

The receptor was derived from a man between 25 and 39 years old in good health. Sequences were obtained from naive CD8+ T cells sorted from blood.

This CDR3 is CASSSTGTRPIRTQYF. The CDR3 region has the DNA TGTGCCAGCAGCTCTACCGGGACTAGGCCAATTAGGACGCAGTATTTT. This rearrangement joins TRBV13 to TRBJ2-3; 8 bases match TRBD2. This CDR3 spans 16 amino acids. Germline CDR1 and CDR2: PRHDT and FYEKMQ (reference sequence). Trimming removed 4 bases from V and 9 bases from J; junction bases left unmatched: 15.